Presented here are 13 T cell receptor beta chains from one specimen sequenced in a study of Ad26.COV2.S vaccination and SARS-CoV-2 variants. Indicated treatment: about 20 received Ad26.COV2.S at low or high dose, single or two shots; about 5 received placebo; per-sample allocation not given. Repertoires come from day 63 after the first vaccine or placebo injection. Using immunoSEQ multiplex PCR, the repertoire was profiled, and TCRdb retains in-frame clones only, with some absent. The sample shows about 350,000 clones, roughly 90% of them seen only once. The input for sequencing was peripheral blood, taken in a trial of Ad26.COV2.S vaccine versus placebo. The origin of the receptors is a person aged 18-65 years who received the Ad26.COV2.S COVID-19 vaccine or a placebo.

V and J are TRBV6-2 or TRBV6-3 and TRBJ1-5; D gene unclear. CDR1 is MNHEY, CDR2 SVGEGT, per germline. Between the trimmed V and J ends, which lost 2 bases and 6 bases, there was a span of 14 bases. This CDR3 comprises 15 residues. This CDR3 is CASSYTKGAPQPQHF. Here the CDR3 DNA reads TGTGCCAGCAGTTACACAAAGGGAGCGCCTCAGCCCCAGCATTTT.

The rearrangement uses TRBV19 and TRBJ2-2; either TRBD1 or TRBD2 may supply D (5 bases each). The CDR3 runs 15 residues. The V end lost 7 bases, the J end lost 7 bases, and 19 bases lay between the germline ends. Germline lookup yields CDR1 LNHDA and CDR2 SQIVND (reference sequence). CDR3 DNA sequence: TGTGCCAGTAAAATGGGGGAGAATATAGTCGGGGAGCTGTTTTTT. Translated: CASKMGENIVGELFF.

This clone was recorded only once. V and J are TRBV28 and TRBJ2-3; D unresolved. CDR1 is MDHEN and CDR2 is SYDVKM in the germline V gene. The V gene lost 2 bases and the J gene lost 3 bases, with 12 bases spanning the gap. This CDR3 has 15 residues. CDR3 DNA sequence: TGTGCCAGCAGTTTAAGTCTCCTACGTACAGATACGCAGTATTTT. Protein product: CASSLSLLRTDTQYF.

This clone is a singleton in its sample. The V call is TRBV19, the J call TRBJ1-3; no clear D gene. The CDR3 sequence is 15 residues long. CDR1 is LNHDA and CDR2 is SQIVND in the germline V gene (reference sequence). V gave up 7 bases and J gave up 0 bases, with 13 bases separating them. CDR3 region: CASTDHWTSGNTIYF. The CDR3 coding sequence is TGTGCCAGTACTGACCATTGGACCTCTGGAAACACCATATATTTT. Looking up the rest from reference TRBV19 and TRBJ1-3 gives the full variable domain: DGGITQSPKYLFRKEGQNVTLSCEQNLNHDAMYWYRQDPGQGLRLIYYSQIVNDFQKGDIAEGYSVSREKKESFPLTVTSAQKNPTAFYLCASTDHWTSGNTIYFGEGSWLTVV.

V and J are TRBV28 and TRBJ2-7, with D unresolved. V was pared by 6 bases and J by 3 bases, with 3 bases between. The CDR3 is 10 residues long. CDR1 and CDR2 (germline): MDHEN, SYDVKM. The CDR3 spells CASRDYEQYF. The CDR3 DNA reads TGTGCCAGCAGGGACTACGAGCAGTACTTC.

The chain couples TRBV10-3 to TRBJ1-1; no clear D. Trimming removed 4 bases from V and 1 base from J, with 16 bases in between. The germline gives CDR1 ENHRY, CDR2 SYGVKD. This CDR3 spans 16 amino acids. As DNA, the CDR3 is TGTGCCATCAGTGGCCCCCCCGGGAGCCAGAACACTGAAGCTTTCTTT. It encodes CAISGPPGSQNTEAFF.

The rearrangement uses TRBV9 and TRBJ2-2; 7 nucleotides match TRBD2. V gave up 0 bases and J gave up 3 bases; unmatched junction bases: 5. Germline V gene sequence: CDR1 SGDLS, CDR2 YYNGEE. This CDR3 has 16 residues. The DNA for the CDR3 is TGTGCCAGCAGCGTAGATTTGCGGGAGTACACCGGGGAGCTGTTTTTT. It translates to CASSVDLREYTGELFF. The variable domain in full, completed from reference TRBV9 and TRBJ2-2, reads DSGVTQTPKHLITATGQRVTLRCSPRSGDLSVYWYQQSLDQGLQFLIQYYNGEERAKGNILERFSAQQFPDLHSELNLSSLELGDSALYFCASSVDLREYTGELFFGEGSRLTVL.

The chain combines TRBV24-1 with TRBJ1-1; the match to TRBD1 covers 7 bases. In germline, CDR1 is KGHDR, CDR2 SFDVKD. The CDR3 extends over 15 amino acids. V shed 2 bases, J shed 5 bases, and the junction held 7 bases outside the gene matches. The CDR3 sequence is CATSDSRQGSTEAFF. CDR3 DNA sequence: TGTGCCACCAGTGATTCCAGACAGGGATCGACTGAAGCTTTCTTT.

The chain has TRBV9 and TRBJ1-1, with a weak D call TRBD1 (5 bases). CDR1 SGDLS and CDR2 YYNGEE come from the germline V gene. Trimming stripped 0 bases from V and 3 bases from J, with 12 bases between. The CDR3 spans 15 residues. CDR3 sequence: CASSVAPAGDTEAFF. The CDR3 DNA is TGTGCCAGCAGCGTAGCCCCGGCGGGGGACACTGAAGCTTTCTTT.

V gene TRBV6-5 combines with J gene TRBJ1-6; D might be TRBD1 (5 bases). The ends were cut back, 6 bases at V and 4 bases at J, with 7 bases in the middle. The CDR3 consists of 13 residues. CDR1 and CDR2 from the germline V gene are MNHEY and SVGAGI. The CDR3 DNA follows: TGTGCCAGCAGCGGGACTTATAATTCACCCCTCCACTTT. Protein sequence: CASSGTYNSPLHF.

This chain joins TRBV2 and TRBJ2-1, with D possibly matching TRBD2 (6 bases). Trimming stripped 6 bases from V and 1 base from J, with 13 bases between. In germline, CDR1 is SNHLY, CDR2 FYNNEI. The CDR3 has 15 residues. CDR3 sequence: CASRLEAGSYNEQFF. The CDR3, as DNA: TGTGCCAGCAGACTAGAGGCGGGATCCTACAATGAGCAGTTCTTC.

The chain carries TRBV19 and TRBJ2-1; D uncertain. This CDR3 is 13 amino acids long. Deletions cut 6 bases from V and 4 bases from J, with 10 bases between. Germline-derived CDR1 and CDR2 are LNHDA and SQIVND (reference sequence). This CDR3 reads CASSPVGYNEQFF. The CDR3 DNA is TGTGCCAGTAGCCCCGTGGGGTACAATGAGCAGTTCTTC.

The chain combines TRBV28 with TRBJ2-7; D not certain. Germline lookup yields CDR1 MDHEN and CDR2 SYDVKM. Trimming took 3 bases from V and 2 from J, leaving 8 bases between them. The CDR3 contains 13 residues. The CDR3 loop is CASSFLQPYEQYF. The CDR3 region has the DNA TGTGCCAGCAGTTTCTTACAGCCCTACGAGCAGTACTTC.